The T cell receptor beta chain described here comes from a study of blood T cell repertoires in COVID-19. CDR1 KGHSH and CDR2 LQKENI come from the germline V gene. Trimming shortened V by 3 bases and J by 2 bases, and 16 bases separated the two germline ends. The CDR3 covers 16 residues. Data came from immunoSEQ multiplex PCR; TCRdb stores just in-frame clones and leaves some out. The sample holds about 120,000 clones, around 86% seen once. This rearrangement joins TRBV18 to TRBJ1-2; the D gene is possibly TRBD1 (6 bases). The clonotype originates from a man at least 80 years old with acute or convalescent COVID-19. Sequences were obtained from peripheral blood. CDR3 loop: CASSPPTGPTNYGYTF. The CDR3 region has the DNA TGTGCCAGCTCACCTCCGACAGGACCCACCAACTATGGCTACACCTTC.